Listed below are T cell receptor beta chains from one sample, sequenced in a study of identical twins. TCRdb analysed the 5' RACE reads with MiXCR anew, one entry per CDR3 protein. This table has some 1,700,000 distinct CDR3 sequences, 32% appearing once. Sequencing was performed on cord blood. The source is a newborn girl in good health. CDR3s include the opening cysteine and the closing phenylalanine or tryptophan. D genes are given only for firm matches. A row's size may be missing; if present it is once, few, many or a size class.

D gene	V gene	clone size	J gene	CDR3 protein
TRBD1	TRBV9	many	TRBJ1-2	CASSVGQEYGYTF
NA	TRBV3-1	NA	TRBJ1-6	CASSQGGYNSPLHF
NA	TRBV28	few	TRBJ1-5	CASSFLARISNQPQHF
TRBD2	TRBV12-5	few	TRBJ2-3	CASGLAAGTSGISSTDTQYF
TRBD1	TRBV27	NA	TRBJ1-1	CASRPGQREVEAFF
TRBD1	TRBV19	NA	TRBJ1-2	CASTRVGQEYGYTF
TRBD1	TRBV12-3/TRBV12-4	few	TRBJ2-1	CASTPDRDSYNEQFF
NA	TRBV7-8	NA	TRBJ2-2	CASSLVVGYLGTGELFF
NA	TRBV15	NA	TRBJ2-1	CATSREVGRDLETQFF
NA	TRBV10-2	few	NA	CASSERRAYEQYF
NA	TRBV18	NA	TRBJ2-3	CASSRSTLADTQYF
NA	TRBV7-2	NA	TRBJ2-3	CASSLVWAGPSTDTQYF
NA	TRBV4-2	NA	TRBJ1-6	CASSQPLGGESSYNSPLHF
NA	TRBV20-1	NA	TRBJ2-7	CSARSPRQGIMGEQYF
TRBD1	TRBV6-5	NA	TRBJ2-1	CASSRAGTGLSNEQFF
NA	TRBV10-3	NA	TRBJ2-3	CAISESRGTGSTDTQYF
TRBD2	TRBV7-2	few	TRBJ2-2	CASSFWAGGNTGELFF
NA	TRBV7-9	once	TRBJ1-2	CASSLAPGSYGYTF
NA	TRBV6-5	once	TRBJ1-3	CASRRAGARADTIYF
TRBD1	TRBV16	few	TRBJ1-2	CASSQTGVTYGYTF
TRBD1	TRBV4-2	many	TRBJ2-4	CASSQSRARDSKNIQYF
TRBD2	TRBV10-3	NA	TRBJ2-1	CAIRGGRAYNEQFF
TRBD2	TRBV7-2	NA	TRBJ2-2	CASSLRGGRELFF
NA	TRBV9	NA	TRBJ2-5	CASSVAPTSSSPHEQYF
TRBD1	TRBV5-1	NA	TRBJ1-5	CASSSLGQANQPQHF
NA	TRBV24-1	NA	TRBJ2-3	CATSDSSTRTDTQYF
TRBD2	TRBV19	NA	TRBJ2-1	CASRGLAGIGEQFF
TRBD1	TRBV7-2	NA	TRBJ1-5	CASSLVGTGGAGNQPQHF
TRBD2	TRBV4-1	NA	TRBJ2-1	CASSQVGLAGGRWGHNEQFF
TRBD2	TRBV7-2	few	TRBJ2-1	CASKRGERNEQFF
TRBD2	TRBV4-2	NA	TRBJ2-5	CASSQAAGENEQYF